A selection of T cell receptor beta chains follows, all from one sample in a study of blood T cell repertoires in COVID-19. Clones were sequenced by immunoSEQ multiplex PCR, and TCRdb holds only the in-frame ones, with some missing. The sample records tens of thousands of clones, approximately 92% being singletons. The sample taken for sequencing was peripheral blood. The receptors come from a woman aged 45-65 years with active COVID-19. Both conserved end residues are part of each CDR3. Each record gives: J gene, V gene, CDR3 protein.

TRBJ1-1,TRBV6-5,CASMSEGRGTEAFF
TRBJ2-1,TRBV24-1,CATNQTSGSSGEQFF
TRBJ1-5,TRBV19,CASSIQGSNQPQHF
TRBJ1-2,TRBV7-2,CASSLGARGENYGYTF
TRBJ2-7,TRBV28,CASSFPGHNHEQYF
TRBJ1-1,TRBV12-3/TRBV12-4,CASRIDSFEAFF
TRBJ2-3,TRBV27,CASSSSGRWTDTQYF
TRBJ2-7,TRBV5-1,CASSLAKVAGIRSYEQYF
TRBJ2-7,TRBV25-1,CASTSAGGPYEQYF
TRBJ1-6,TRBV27,CASSPRQGAEYSPLHF
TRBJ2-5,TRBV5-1,CASSFFRGRETQYF
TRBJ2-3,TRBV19,CASTPAGAGDTQYF
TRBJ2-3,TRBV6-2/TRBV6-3,CASSYSNSDTQYF
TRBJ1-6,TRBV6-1,CASSEAGQGASLHF
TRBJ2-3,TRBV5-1,CASSFQGTDTQYF
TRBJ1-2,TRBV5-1,CASRPGNGQRWAGYTF
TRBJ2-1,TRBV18,CASSPDWSSYNEQFF
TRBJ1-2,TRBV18,CASSNSDRANGYTF
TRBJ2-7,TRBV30,CAWSWQNDEQYF
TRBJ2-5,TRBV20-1,CSARYQETQYF
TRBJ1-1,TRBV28,CASSSPTRFRGVFF
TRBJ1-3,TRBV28,CASGGQLYSGNTIYF
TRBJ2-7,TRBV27,CASSSRVAGGPMDEQYF
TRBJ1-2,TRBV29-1,CSVTRVRGGYTF
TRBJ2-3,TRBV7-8,CASSSSGGRADDTQYF
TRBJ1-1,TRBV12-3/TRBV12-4,CASSLRTNTEAFF
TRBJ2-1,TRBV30,CAWSVRLAGSNEQFF
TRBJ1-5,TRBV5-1,CASSPDSRNQPQHF
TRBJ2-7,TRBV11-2,CASGVDRGLGYEQYF
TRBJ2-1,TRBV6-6,CASSLAGEDNEQFF
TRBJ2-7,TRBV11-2,CASSTSGRNHEQYF
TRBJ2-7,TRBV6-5,CASSPRQSYEQYF
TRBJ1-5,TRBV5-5,CASSTGTGGQPQHF
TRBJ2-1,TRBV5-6,CASSLRTSGAYNEQFF
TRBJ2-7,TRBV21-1,CASSKVRTAISYEQYF
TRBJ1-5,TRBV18,CASSRGQVGGSNQPQHF
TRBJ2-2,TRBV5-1,CASSPTLPGLGANTGELFF
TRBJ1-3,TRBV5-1,CASSGTGNFGFSGNTIYF
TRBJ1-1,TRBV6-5,CASKGGWNTEAFF
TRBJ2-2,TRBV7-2,CASSFPPAGRSTGELFF
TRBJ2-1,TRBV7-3,CASSSGVAYNEQFF
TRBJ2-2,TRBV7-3,CASSLARDRRNTGELFF
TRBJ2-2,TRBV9,CASSAVGGASGELFF
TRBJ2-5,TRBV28,CASGLQETQYF
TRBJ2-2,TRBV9,CASSPDTGELFF
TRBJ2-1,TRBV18,CASSPPGAGIGEQFF
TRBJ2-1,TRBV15,CATSRGQNEQFF
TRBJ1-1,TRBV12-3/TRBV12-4,CASSAGESPEAFF
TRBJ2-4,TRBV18,CASSPPGTGILAKNIQYF
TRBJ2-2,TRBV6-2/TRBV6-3,CASSYLAGGELKNTGELFF
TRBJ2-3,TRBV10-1,CASSYSGASDTQYF
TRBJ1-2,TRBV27,CASSSTGHNLYGYTF
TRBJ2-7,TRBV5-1,CASSLDLGAGVYEQYF
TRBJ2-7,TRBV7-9,CASSLGDKINEQYF
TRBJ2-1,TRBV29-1,CSVEAGGKGNEQFF
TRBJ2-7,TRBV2,CASSEMGLAGGEQYF
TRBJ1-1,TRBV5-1,CASRWGQNTEAFF